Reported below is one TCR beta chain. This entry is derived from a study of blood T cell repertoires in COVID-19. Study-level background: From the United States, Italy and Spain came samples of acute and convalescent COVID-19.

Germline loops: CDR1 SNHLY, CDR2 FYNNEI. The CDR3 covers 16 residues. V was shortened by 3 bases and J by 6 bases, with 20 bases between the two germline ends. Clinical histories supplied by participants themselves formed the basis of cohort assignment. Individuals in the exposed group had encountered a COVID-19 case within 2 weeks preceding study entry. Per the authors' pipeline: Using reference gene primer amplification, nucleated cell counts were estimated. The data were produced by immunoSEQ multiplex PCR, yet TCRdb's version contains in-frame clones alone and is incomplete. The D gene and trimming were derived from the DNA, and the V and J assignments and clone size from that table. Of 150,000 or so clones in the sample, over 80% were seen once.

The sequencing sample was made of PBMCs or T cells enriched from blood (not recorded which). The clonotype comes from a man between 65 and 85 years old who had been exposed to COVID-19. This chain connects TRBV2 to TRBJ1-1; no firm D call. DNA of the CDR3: TGTGCCAGCAGTGAGGCGGGAGTGGGGAGTCGAGCTGAAGCTTTCTTT. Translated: CASSEAGVGSRAEAFF.